These 8 T cell receptor beta chains came from one sample sequenced in a study of blood T cell repertoires in COVID-19. TCRdb keeps only in-frame clones here, not all; method: immunoSEQ multiplex PCR. Of under 85,000 clones in the sample, roughly four fifths were seen once. Sequenced input: peripheral blood. The receptors here all came from an elderly woman with active or convalescent COVID-19.

This chain joins TRBV6-1 and TRBJ2-5, with 7 bases identical to TRBD1. The germline V gene encodes CDR1 MNHNS and CDR2 SASEGT. The CDR3 contains 13 residues. V lost 6 bases and J lost 1; bases outside the gene matches: 2. Here the CDR3 DNA reads TGTGCCAGCAGCTGGGACAGCCAAGAGACCCAGTACTTC. Translating gives CASSWDSQETQYF.

The CDR3, as DNA: TGCGCCAGCAGCCAAGAGGAGCGCCTAGCGGGGGGGGAGACCCAGTACTTC. Its translation is CASSQEERLAGGETQYF. This chain joins TRBV4-1 and TRBJ2-5, with TRBD2 identical over 12 bases. This CDR3 has 17 amino acids. The V and J ends lost 0 bases and 5 bases, in that order; junction bases with no gene match: 7. In germline, CDR1 is MGHRA, CDR2 YSYEKL.

This chain joins TRBV5-5 and TRBJ2-4, with 10 bases identical to TRBD2. CDR1 and CDR2 from the germline V gene are SGHKS and YYEKEE (reference sequence). The ends lost 0 bases at V and 2 bases at J; junction bases unmatched: 5. The CDR3 is made up of 17 amino acids. DNA of the CDR3: TGTGCCAGCAGCTTGGCTAGCGGGGGCCTGACCAAAAACATTCAGTACTTC. The encoded protein is CASSLASGGLTKNIQYF.

J is TRBJ1-3 and V is TRBV6-2 or TRBV6-3; D is perhaps TRBD1 (6 bases). V lost 4 bases to trimming and J lost 0 bases, with 7 bases between them. The germline V gene has CDR1 MNHEY and CDR2 SVGEGT. The CDR3 has 14 amino acids. CDR3 amino acids: CASSWDISGNTIYF. The CDR3, as DNA: TGTGCCAGCAGTTGGGACATCTCTGGAAACACCATATATTTT.

The rearrangement uses TRBV5-1 and TRBJ2-7, with 8 bases that match TRBD1. Looked up from germline, CDR1 is SGHRS and CDR2 is YFSETQ. Unmatched junction bases numbered 10, after V lost 4 bases and J lost 1 base. This CDR3 comprises 16 residues. The CDR3 protein is CASSPRRGQESYEQYF. The CDR3, as DNA: TGCGCCAGCAGCCCCCGCAGGGGACAGGAATCCTACGAGCAGTACTTC.

The chain is built from TRBV5-1 and TRBJ2-1, with TRBD1 identical over 9 bases. Germline values: CDR1 SGHRS, CDR2 YFSETQ. This CDR3 contains 16 residues. V was pared by 4 bases and J by 4 bases, with 9 bases of the junction left unmatched. The CDR3 DNA is TGCGCCAGCAGCATATCTCCGGGACAGGGATACAATGAGCAGTTCTTC. Translating it yields CASSISPGQGYNEQFF.

The chain employs TRBV6-5 and TRBJ1-6; D is uncertain. V dropped 3 bases and J dropped 8 bases, with 11 bases sitting between them. The germline gives CDR1 MNHEY, CDR2 SVGAGI. This CDR3 contains 14 residues. CDR3 DNA sequence: TGTGCCAGCAGTTATTCGGGGTTGGATTCACCCCTCCACTTT. As protein: CASSYSGLDSPLHF.

The chain links TRBV5-1 to TRBJ2-3; TRBD2 matches 8 bases. The CDR3 is 15 amino acids. Germline CDR1 is SGHRS and CDR2 is YFSETQ. V trimming: 4 bases; J trimming: 6 bases; junction bases outside the gene matches: 10. The CDR3 DNA reads TGCGCCAGCAGCAATTCCGGGACTAGGATGGATACGCAGTATTTT. It yields the protein CASSNSGTRMDTQYF.